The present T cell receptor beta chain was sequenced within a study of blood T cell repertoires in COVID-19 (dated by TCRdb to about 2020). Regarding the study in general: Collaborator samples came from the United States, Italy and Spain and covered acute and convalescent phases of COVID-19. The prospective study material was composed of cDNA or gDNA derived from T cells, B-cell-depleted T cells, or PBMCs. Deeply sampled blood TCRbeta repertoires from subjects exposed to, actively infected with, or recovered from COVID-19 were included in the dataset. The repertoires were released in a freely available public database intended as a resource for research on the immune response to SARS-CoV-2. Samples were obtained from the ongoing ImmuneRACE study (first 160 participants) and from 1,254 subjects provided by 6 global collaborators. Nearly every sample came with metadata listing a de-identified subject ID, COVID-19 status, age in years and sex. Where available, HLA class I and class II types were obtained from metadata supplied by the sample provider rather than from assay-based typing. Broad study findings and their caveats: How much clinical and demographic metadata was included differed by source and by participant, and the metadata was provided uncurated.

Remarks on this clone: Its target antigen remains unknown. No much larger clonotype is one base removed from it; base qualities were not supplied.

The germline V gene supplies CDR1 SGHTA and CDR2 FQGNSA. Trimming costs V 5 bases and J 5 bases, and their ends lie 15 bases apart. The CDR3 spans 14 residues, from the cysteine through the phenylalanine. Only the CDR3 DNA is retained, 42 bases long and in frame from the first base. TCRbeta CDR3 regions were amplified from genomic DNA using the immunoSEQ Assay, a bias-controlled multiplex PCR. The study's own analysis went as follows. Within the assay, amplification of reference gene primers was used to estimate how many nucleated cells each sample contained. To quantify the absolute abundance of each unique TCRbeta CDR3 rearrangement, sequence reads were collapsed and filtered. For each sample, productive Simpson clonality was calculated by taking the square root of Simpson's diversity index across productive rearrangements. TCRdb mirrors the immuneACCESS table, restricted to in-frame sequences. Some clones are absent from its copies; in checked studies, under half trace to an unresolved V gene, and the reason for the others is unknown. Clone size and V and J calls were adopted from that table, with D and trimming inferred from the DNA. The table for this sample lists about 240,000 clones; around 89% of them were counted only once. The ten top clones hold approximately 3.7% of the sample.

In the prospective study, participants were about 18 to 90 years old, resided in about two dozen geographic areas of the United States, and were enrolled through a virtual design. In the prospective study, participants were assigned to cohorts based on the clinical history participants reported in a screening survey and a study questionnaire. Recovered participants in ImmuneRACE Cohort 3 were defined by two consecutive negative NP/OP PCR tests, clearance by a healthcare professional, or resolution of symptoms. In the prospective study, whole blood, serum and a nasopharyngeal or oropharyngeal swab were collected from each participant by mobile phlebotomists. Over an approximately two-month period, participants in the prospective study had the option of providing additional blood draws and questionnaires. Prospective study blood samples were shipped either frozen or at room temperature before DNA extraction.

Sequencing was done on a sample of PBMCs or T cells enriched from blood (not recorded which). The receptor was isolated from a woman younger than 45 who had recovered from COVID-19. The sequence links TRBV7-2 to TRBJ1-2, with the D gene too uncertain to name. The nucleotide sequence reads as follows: TGTGCCAGCAGCCCCGGACTGAATTCTTATGGCTACACCTTC. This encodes CASSPGLNSYGYTF. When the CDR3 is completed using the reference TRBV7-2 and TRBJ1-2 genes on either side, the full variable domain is GAGVSQSPSNKVTEKGKDVELRCDPISGHTALYWYRQSLGQGLEFLIYFQGNSAPDKSGLPSDRFSAERTGGSVSTLTIQRTQQEDSAVYLCASSPGLNSYGYTFGSGTRLTVV.